The rows below give T cell receptor beta chains drawn from one sample of a study of cytomegalovirus exposure and HLA in healthy donors. The assay was immunoSEQ multiplex PCR, and TCRdb's table has in-frame clones only and misses some. The sample lists about 100,000 clones; about 72% were seen once. Sequenced material: PBMCs. The receptors derive from a woman aged 55-69 years in good health and CMV-seropositive. Each CDR3 is given with its conserved first and last residue. A D gene is named only where the DNA matches it firmly. Expanded clones get a size class; other rows say once, few or many, or leave the size out.

- - TRBJ2-3 TRBV29-1 TGCAGCGTTGAAGATTTGGGAGGGGGAGGGAGCCCGCAGTATTTT CSVEDLGGGGSPQYF
TRBD2 - TRBJ2-7 TRBV2 TGTGCCAGCAGTGAGGGACTAGCGGCACTCTACGAGCAGTACTTC CASSEGLAALYEQYF
TRBD2 - TRBJ2-3 TRBV30 TGTGCCTGGACCCTCGGACTAGCGGCCACAGATACGCAGTATTTT CAWTLGLAATDTQYF
TRBD1 - TRBJ2-7 TRBV5-1 TGCGCCAGCAGCCCCGGACAGGGTGGCTACGAGCAGTACTTC CASSPGQGGYEQYF
TRBD2 - TRBJ2-1 TRBV7-3 TGTGCCAGCAGCTTAAGGCCGGGGGGCTACAATGAGCAGTTCTTC CASSLRPGGYNEQFF
TRBD2 - TRBJ2-1 TRBV28 TGTGCCAGCACCCTACTAGCGGGAGGCCTGAGTGAGCAGTTCTTC CASTLLAGGLSEQFF
- - TRBJ2-7 TRBV30 TGTGCCGCGGGCTTTTGGATGTTCCCCTACGAGCAGTACTTC CAAGFWMFPYEQYF
- few TRBJ1-5 TRBV4-1 TGCGCCAGCAGCCAAGAGGGAGGCAGGGATTATCAGCCCCAGCATTTT CASSQEGGRDYQPQHF
- - TRBJ1-1 TRBV27 TGTGCCAGCAGTTTCCTGGGACAACAGAACACTGAAGCTTTCTTT CASSFLGQQNTEAFF
TRBD2 - TRBJ2-7 TRBV19 TGTGCCAGTAGTACGACTAGCGGGAGGTACGAGCAGTACTTC CASSTTSGRYEQYF
- - TRBJ2-5 TRBV27 TGTGCCAGCAGTTTATCCCTCCAAGAGACCCAGTACTTC CASSLSLQETQYF
- - TRBJ1-5 TRBV9 TGTGCCAGCAGCGTAGCACAGGACAATCAGCCCCAGCATTTT CASSVAQDNQPQHF
TRBD2 - TRBJ2-7 TRBV18 TGTGCCAGCTCACCCTCAGGTAGCGGGAACGAGCAGTACTTC CASSPSGSGNEQYF
TRBD1 - TRBJ1-5 TRBV5-4 TGTGCCAGCAGCCGCGGGACAGTAGGACTTCAGCCCCAGCATTTT CASSRGTVGLQPQHF
TRBD2 - TRBJ2-1 TRBV19 TGTGCCAGTAGTATAGCGGGAGGTAAGAATGAGCAGTTCTTC CASSIAGGKNEQFF
- - TRBJ1-1 TRBV4-1 TGCGCCAGCAGCCGTCACCGGGGGGAAGCCGCTGAAGCTTTCTTT CASSRHRGEAAEAFF
TRBD1 once TRBJ1-1 TRBV13 TGTGCCAGCAGCTCCCGGGACAGGGGGCTCGGCACTGAAGCTTTCTTT CASSSRDRGLGTEAFF
- once TRBJ1-2 TRBV7-2 TGTGCCAGCAGCGCTTCGGGCAGGGGATCGGGAGGCTACACCTTC CASSASGRGSGGYTF
- - TRBJ1-3 TRBV28 TGTGCCAGCAAAAAGGGGGGGACCTCTGGAAACACCATATATTTT CASKKGGTSGNTIYF
TRBD1 - TRBJ1-2 TRBV5-4 TGTGCCAGCAGCTTGAGCAGAACAGGGGGATATGGCTACACCTTC CASSLSRTGGYGYTF
- - TRBJ2-7 TRBV29-1 TGCAGCGTGGCTACAGAGACCTACGAGCAGTACTTC CSVATETYEQYF
- - TRBJ1-2 TRBV9 TGTGCCAGCAGCGTAGAAGCCAACTATGGCTACACCTTC CASSVEANYGYTF
TRBD1 - TRBJ1-1 TRBV27 TGTGCCAGCAGAAGACAGGGGAGGTTCACTGAAGCTTTCTTT CASRRQGRFTEAFF
- - TRBJ2-7 TRBV4-2 TGTGCCAGCAGCCAAGCGGGGGCAGGGGGAGTCTACGAGCAGTACTTC CASSQAGAGGVYEQYF
- - TRBJ1-4 TRBV4-1 TGCGCCAGCAGCCAAGCTGGAAAACAGCTTCGTCAGGAACTGTTTTTT CASSQAGKQLRQELFF
- few TRBJ2-2 TRBV28 TGTGCCACCTTAGCGGACCTGAACACCGGGGAGCTGTTTTTT CATLADLNTGELFF
TRBD1 many TRBJ1-2 TRBV10-3 TGTGCCATCAGTGAGAGGGGACAGAGCTATGGCTACACCTTC CAISERGQSYGYTF
- - TRBJ1-4 TRBV15 TGTGCCACCAGCAGTCTACAGGGCCAACCTTTTGAAAAACTGTTTTTT CATSSLQGQPFEKLFF
TRBD1 - TRBJ2-2 TRBV4-1 TGCGCCAGCAGCCAAGAAGTCACAGGGGGCATCGGGGAGCTGTTTTTT CASSQEVTGGIGELFF
TRBD1 - TRBJ1-4 TRBV9 TGTGCCAGCAGCGCCGGGACAGGGTATGAAAAACTGTTTTTT CASSAGTGYEKLFF
TRBD2 - TRBJ2-1 TRBV2 TGTGCCAGCAGGGGACTAGCGGGAGGAGGTGAGCAGTTCTTC CASRGLAGGGEQFF
- - TRBJ2-1 TRBV19 TGTGCCAGTAGTCTTCCCTCAGGTAATGAGCAGTTCTTC CASSLPSGNEQFF
- - TRBJ1-1 TRBV2 TGTGCCAGCAGTGAAACCAGGCCCACGGCCACTGAAGCTTTCTTT CASSETRPTATEAFF
TRBD1 few TRBJ1-1 TRBV5-4 TGTGCCAGCAGCTCCCGGGACAGCGCGAACACTGAAGCTTTCTTT CASSSRDSANTEAFF
- - TRBJ1-2 TRBV18 TGTGCCAGCTCACCACCGGAGTTGCGCGGCTACACCTTC CASSPPELRGYTF
TRBD1 - TRBJ2-5 TRBV19 TGTGCCAGTAGTTGGGGGACAGGGCGTCCGCAGACCCAGTACTTC CASSWGTGRPQTQYF
TRBD2 - TRBJ2-7 TRBV27 TGTGCCAGCAGTTTATCTCCTAGCGGGAGGCCTCATCCCTACGAGCAGTACTTC CASSLSPSGRPHPYEQYF
- - TRBJ1-1 TRBV28 TGTGCCAGCTCGGGGAACACTGAAGCTTTCTTT CASSGNTEAFF
- few TRBJ2-1 TRBV5-1 TGCGCCAGCAGCTTCCCGGGAAGGGTCGATGAGCAGTTCTTC CASSFPGRVDEQFF
- - TRBJ1-1 TRBV6-1 TGTGCCAGCAGGATTTACAGGAACACTGAAGCTTTCTTT CASRIYRNTEAFF
- - TRBJ1-5 TRBV11-2 TGTGCCAGCAGCTCCGGGATCCGGGCGGATCAGCCCCAGCATTTT CASSSGIRADQPQHF
- - TRBJ2-3 TRBV6-5 TGTGCCAGCACCCAGACGGGATCAGATACGCAGTATTTT CASTQTGSDTQYF
TRBD1 - TRBJ2-7 TRBV7-6 TGTGCCAGCAGCGCACCAGGGGGCTCCTACGAGCAGTACTTC CASSAPGGSYEQYF
TRBD2 - TRBJ2-3 TRBV7-3 TGTGCCAGCAGCCGCCGGGGGGGCACAGATACGCAGTATTTT CASSRRGGTDTQYF
- few TRBJ2-2 TRBV6-4 TGTGCCAGCAGTGATCAGGATGGCACCGGGGAGCTGTTTTTT CASSDQDGTGELFF
- few TRBJ2-1 TRBV19 TGTGCCAGTAGTATAGGGGTTGGCAGGGTTAGCGGCAATGAGCAGTTCTTC CASSIGVGRVSGNEQFF
- - TRBJ2-5 TRBV4-1 TGCGCCAGCAGCCCCAGTCCCCAAGAGACCCAGTACTTC CASSPSPQETQYF
- - TRBJ1-1 TRBV13 TGTGCCAGCAGCTTATCAATGATGAGGAACACTGAAGCTTTCTTT CASSLSMMRNTEAFF
- - TRBJ1-2 TRBV28 TGTGCCAGCAGTTTCTCCGACAGGCTCCATACCTATGGCTACACCTTC CASSFSDRLHTYGYTF
TRBD2 few TRBJ2-5 TRBV9 TGTGCCAGCAGCCCCAGGGGACTAGCGGGCCAAGAGACCCAGTACTTC CASSPRGLAGQETQYF
TRBD1 - TRBJ1-1 TRBV29-1 TGCAGCGTCAGGACAGGGCCGAGGAACACTGAAGCTTTCTTT CSVRTGPRNTEAFF
TRBD1 - TRBJ2-7 TRBV23-1 TGCGCCAGCAGCCCCGGGACAGGGGAGAACGAGCAGTACTTC CASSPGTGENEQYF
TRBD1 - TRBJ2-7 TRBV15 TGTGCCACCAGCAGAGAGACAGGGTACGAGCAGTACTTC CATSRETGYEQYF
TRBD1 - TRBJ1-2 TRBV27 TGTGCCAGCAGTCTTGGCCCCGGGACAGGGGGCCATGGCTACACCTTC CASSLGPGTGGHGYTF
TRBD1 - TRBJ1-5 TRBV9 TGTGCCAGCAGCGAGGGACAGGGGGCGAGTCAGCCCCAGCATTTT CASSEGQGASQPQHF